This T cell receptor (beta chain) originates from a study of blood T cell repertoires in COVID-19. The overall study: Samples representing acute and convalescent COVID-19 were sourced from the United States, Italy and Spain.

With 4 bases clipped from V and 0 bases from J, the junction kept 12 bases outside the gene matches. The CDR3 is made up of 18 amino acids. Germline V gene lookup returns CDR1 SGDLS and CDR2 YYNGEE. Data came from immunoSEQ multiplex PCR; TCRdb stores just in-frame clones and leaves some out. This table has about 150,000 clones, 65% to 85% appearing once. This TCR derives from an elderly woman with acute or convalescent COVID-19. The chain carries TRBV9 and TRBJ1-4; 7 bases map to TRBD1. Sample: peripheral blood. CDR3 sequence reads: CASSTPQGGWATNEKLFF. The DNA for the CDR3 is TGTGCCAGCAGCACCCCGCAGGGGGGTTGGGCAACTAATGAAAAACTGTTTTTT.